Below are 20 T cell receptor beta chains sequenced from a single sample in a study of beta chain features in type 1 diabetes. No antigen has been assigned to these receptors. Study-level results: All four CD4+ subsets of Type 1 diabetes patients contained TCRB CDR3s that were moderately but significantly shorter.

Investigators reverse transcribed all isolated RNA, so they sequenced expressed TCRB transcripts. TCRdb keeps only in-frame clones here, not all; method: immunoSEQ multiplex PCR. This table has roughly 290,000 clones, about 15% appearing once. Source material: naive CD4+ T cells from blood. These receptor sequences come from a man younger than 35 with type 1 diabetes.

The rearrangement links TRBV7-2 to TRBJ2-4, with D perhaps TRBD1 (6 bases). The CDR3 is 17 residues long. Germline V gene data show CDR1 as SGHTA and CDR2 as FQGNSA. Trimming removed 2 bases from V and 0 bases from J, with 14 bases in between. As DNA, the CDR3 is TGTGCCAGCAGCTTAAGTACAGGGACCTTAGCCAAAAACATTCAGTACTTC. This codes for CASSLSTGTLAKNIQYF.

CDR3 nucleotide sequence: TGCGCCAGCTCCCTGGAAGGCAGGGGCGTCTACGAGCAGTACTTC. It specifies CASSLEGRGVYEQYF. The chain has TRBV5-1 and TRBJ2-7; weak D call: TRBD1 (6 bases). CDR1 and CDR2 from the germline V gene are SGHRS and YFSETQ. The CDR3 extends over 15 amino acids. V shed 7 bases and J shed 3 bases, with 20 bases lying between them. Looking up the rest from reference TRBV5-1 and TRBJ2-7 gives the full variable domain: KAGVTQTPRYLIKTRGQQVTLSCSPISGHRSVSWYQQTPGQGLQFLFEYFSETQRNKGNFPGRFSGRQFSNSRSEMNVSTLELGDSALYLCASSLEGRGVYEQYFGPGTRLTVT.

This clone was found a few times. The chain carries TRBV7-2 and TRBJ2-1, with 11 bases matching TRBD2. J lost 9 bases, V lost 5 bases, and 9 bases had no gene match. The CDR3 is 15 amino acids. Germline CDR1 reads SGHTA; CDR2 reads FQGNSA. The chain's CDR3 is CASSVGTSGFGEQFF. CDR3 bases: TGTGCCAGCAGCGTCGGGACTAGCGGTTTTGGTGAGCAGTTCTTC.

This clone was seen more than once but under ten times. The same CDR3 arises from other DNA sequences in this sample as well. This sequence joins TRBV5-1 and TRBJ2-5, with D perhaps TRBD2 (6 bases). The V gene's germline CDR1 is SGHRS and CDR2 YFSETQ. The CDR3 contains 14 residues. Trimming took off 0 bases at V and 2 bases at J, with 8 bases between the two ends. CDR3 coding DNA: TGCGCCAGCAGCTTGGGGGACTTTCAAGAGACCCAGTACTTC. This gives the protein CASSLGDFQETQYF.

This chain joins TRBV19 and TRBJ1-2, with 7 bases matching TRBD1. The CDR3 is 13 residues long. The germline CDR1 and CDR2 sequences are LNHDA and SQIVND (reference sequence). After removal of 6 bases from V and 4 bases from J, the junction contained 5 bases not matched to a gene. CDR3 protein: CASRMTGTYGYTF. For the CDR3, the DNA is TGTGCCAGTAGGATGACAGGGACCTATGGCTACACCTTC. Using reference TRBV19 and TRBJ1-2 for the parts outside the CDR3, the full variable domain is DGGITQSPKYLFRKEGQNVTLSCEQNLNHDAMYWYRQDPGQGLRLIYYSQIVNDFQKGDIAEGYSVSREKKESFPLTVTSAQKNPTAFYLCASRMTGTYGYTFGSGTRLTVV.

The chain combines TRBV30 with TRBJ1-2; D is unclear. The V gene lost 2 bases and the J gene lost 8 bases, with 6 bases spanning the gap. The CDR3 extends over 10 amino acids. The germline V gene has CDR1 GTSNPN and CDR2 SVGIG (reference sequence). The CDR3 DNA is TGTGCCTGGAGTAATCGGGGCTACACCTTC. Its protein product is CAWSNRGYTF.

This clone was seen more than once but under ten times. V gene TRBV10-3 combines with J gene TRBJ2-7, with a weak D call TRBD2 (6 bases). Germline CDR1 reads ENHRY; CDR2 reads SYGVKD. This CDR3 spans 12 amino acids. Trimming left V 5 bases short and J 4 bases short, with 9 bases between. The DNA for the CDR3 is TGTGCCATCAGTCGGGACTTATACGAGCAGTACTTC. This codes for CAISRDLYEQYF.

CDR3 DNA sequence: TGTGCCAGCAACAATAACTACGAGCAGTACTTC. Residues: CASNNNYEQYF. The chain carries TRBV25-1 and TRBJ2-7; D is uncertain. V gave up 7 bases and J gave up 3 bases, with 7 bases separating them. The germline V gene has CDR1 MGHDK and CDR2 SYGVNS. The CDR3 totals 11 residues.

The V call is TRBV5-1, the J call TRBJ2-5, with D tentatively TRBD2 (5 bases). The CDR3 has 16 residues. With 1 base removed from V and 5 bases from J, the gap between germline ends came to 18 bases. The germline CDR1 and CDR2 sequences are SGHRS and YFSETQ. CDR3 sequence (DNA): TGCGCCAGCAGCTTGTCCGCTAGCCGTAGGGTGGAGACCCAGTACTTC. Protein: CASSLSASRRVETQYF.

This clone appeared a few times. At one of its ends the junction is not consistent with the germline gene, which may arise from a read error. The rearrangement joins TRBV28 to TRBJ2-3, with 8 bases aligning to TRBD1. The CDR3 has 14 residues. Germline V gene data show CDR1 as MDHEN and CDR2 as SYDVKM. The CDR3 region is CASSARGLTNTQYF. The DNA for the CDR3 is TGTGCCAGCAGTGCCAGGGGGCTCACAAATACGCAGTATTTT.

This clone was detected a few times. The chain couples TRBV7-6 to TRBJ2-7, with TRBD2 matching over 11 bases. Losses at the gene ends were 5 bases for V and 4 bases for J; bases not matched to a gene: 16. The CDR3 runs to 18 residues. CDR1 is SGHVS, CDR2 FNYEAQ, per germline. The CDR3 reads CASSRVGKLAGVRYEQYF. CDR3 DNA sequence: TGTGCCAGCAGCCGAGTCGGAAAACTAGCGGGAGTCAGATACGAGCAGTACTTC.

CDR3 region: CATSRDVITGEVYTF. In nucleotides, the CDR3 is TGTGCCACCAGCAGAGATGTCATCACAGGGGAGGTCTACACCTTC. The J gene is TRBJ1-2, the V gene TRBV15; 7 nucleotides agree with TRBD1. CDR3 length: 15 residues. V was clipped by 0 bases and J by 10 bases; unmatched bases: 11. Germline V gene lookup returns CDR1 LNHNV and CDR2 YYDKDF (reference sequence).

The CDR3 bases are TGTGCCAGTAGTCCACAGGATCGGCGAGGCTACACCTTC. Residues: CASSPQDRRGYTF. The chain uses TRBV19 and TRBJ1-2, with D possibly TRBD1 on 5 matching bases. V lost 5 bases, J lost 8 bases, and 15 bases lay in between. The CDR3 is 13 amino acids. Germline lookup yields CDR1 LNHDA and CDR2 SQIVND (reference sequence).

The chain links TRBV18 to TRBJ1-2; no firm D call. Germline V lookup: CDR1 KGHSH, CDR2 LQKENI. V lost 3 bases, J lost 3 bases, and 11 bases lay in between. The CDR3 length is 14 residues. CDR3 nucleotides: TGTGCCAGCTCACCGCCGGGGATCGACTATGGCTACACCTTC. This translates into CASSPPGIDYGYTF.

This clone was seen only a few times. The rearrangement uses TRBV27 and TRBJ1-4; 8 positions match TRBD1. Unmatched junction bases numbered 14, after V lost 6 bases and J lost 8 bases. The CDR3 extends over 16 amino acids. Germline V gene lookup returns CDR1 MNHEY and CDR2 SMNVEV (reference sequence). The CDR3, as DNA: TGTGCCAGCAGGGAGGTTGGGACAGGACCAGGGGAAAAACTGTTTTTT. It yields the protein CASREVGTGPGEKLFF.

This clone was counted once. The chain couples TRBV5-1 to TRBJ2-3; D is ambiguous. The CDR3 extends over 13 amino acids. Germline-derived CDR1 and CDR2 are SGHRS and YFSETQ. V was pared by 0 bases and J by 6 bases, with 8 bases between. The CDR3 DNA reads TGCGCCAGCAGCTTGGAGCCTACGGATACGCAGTATTTT. Its protein product is CASSLEPTDTQYF.

The rearrangement links TRBV7-2 to TRBJ2-1; perhaps TRBD2 as D (5 bases). CDR1 is SGHTA, CDR2 FQGNSA, per germline. V shed 2 bases and J shed 1 base, with 9 bases lying between them. CDR3 length equals 15 residues. The CDR3 DNA follows: TGTGCCAGCAGCTTAAGAGCGGCATCCTACAATGAGCAGTTCTTC. It encodes CASSLRAASYNEQFF.

This chain uses TRBV18 with TRBJ2-1; TRBD1 matches 8 bases. The CDR3 spans 16 residues. The germline CDR1 and CDR2 sequences are KGHSH and LQKENI. Trimming cost V 4 bases and J 0 bases; bases outside gene matches: 5. The CDR3 reads CASSQDRVYSYNEQFF. In DNA, the CDR3 is TGTGCCAGCTCACAGGACAGGGTCTACTCCTACAATGAGCAGTTCTTC.

This clone was seen more than once but under ten times. This chain connects TRBV28 to TRBJ2-7; 11 bases line up with TRBD2. The V and J ends lost 5 bases and 4 bases, in that order; junction bases with no gene match: 4. This CDR3 comprises 14 residues. Per germline, CDR1 MDHEN and CDR2 SYDVKM. CDR3: CASSPTSGGYEQYF. The CDR3, as DNA: TGTGCCAGCAGTCCCACTAGCGGGGGTTACGAGCAGTACTTC.

CDR3 DNA: TGTGCCACCGGGACAGCCCAAGAGACCCAGTACTTC. It translates to CATGTAQETQYF. The chain recombines TRBV5-4 with TRBJ2-5, with 7 nucleotides matching TRBD1. This CDR3 has 12 residues. V dropped 9 bases and J dropped 1; count of bases not matched to a gene: 3. CDR1 is SGHNT and CDR2 is YYREEE in the germline V gene (reference sequence).